Described below is a single TCR beta chain sequence and its context. Looked up from germline, CDR1 is GTSNPN and CDR2 is SVGIG (reference sequence). The CDR3 is 14 amino acids. V shed 0 bases and J shed 0 bases, with 9 bases lying between them. Individuals aged 18 to 89 years were recruited from 20 to 25 US areas. These data are taken from a study of blood T cell repertoires in COVID-19. At the level of the study: T cells, B-cell-depleted T cells, or PBMCs provided the cDNA or gDNA that served as material.

As handled by the study authors: Scientists estimated how many nucleated cells there were by amplifying reference gene primers. The repertoire was sequenced with immunoSEQ multiplex PCR; TCRdb's copy has only in-frame clones and lacks some. The DNA gave D and trimming, while V, J and clone size come from that table. The data contain around 290,000 clones, around 90% of them singletons. This sequence originates from a woman in her 30s who had recovered from COVID-19. Sequenced: PBMCs or T cells enriched from blood (not recorded which). The chain has TRBV30 and TRBJ2-7; a weak D match, TRBD2 (7 bases). Here the CDR3 reads CAWSVGGASYEQYF. In DNA, the CDR3 is TGTGCCTGGAGTGTAGGGGGGGCCTCCTACGAGCAGTACTTC.